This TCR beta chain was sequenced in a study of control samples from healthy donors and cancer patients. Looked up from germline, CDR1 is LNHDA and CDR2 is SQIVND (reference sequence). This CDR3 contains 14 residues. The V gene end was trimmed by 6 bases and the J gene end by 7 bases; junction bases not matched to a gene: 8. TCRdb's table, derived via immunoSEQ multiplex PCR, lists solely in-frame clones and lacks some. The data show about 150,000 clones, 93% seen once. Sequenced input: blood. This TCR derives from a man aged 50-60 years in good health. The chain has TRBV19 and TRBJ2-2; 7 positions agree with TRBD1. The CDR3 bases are TGTGCCAGTAGCAAGAGACAGGGTGGCGGGGAGCTGTTTTTT. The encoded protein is CASSKRQGGGELFF.